The 14 T cell receptor beta chains in this list originate from one sample, sequenced in a study of cytomegalovirus exposure and HLA in healthy donors. Primers included in the PCR were 60 Vbeta and 13 Jbeta primers. The table came from immunoSEQ multiplex PCR; TCRdb's copy has only in-frame clones and leaves some out. Here the sample table reports around 130,000 clones. The source material was PBMCs. These receptors originate from a middle-aged woman in good health and CMV-seronegative.

This sequence joins TRBV25-1 and TRBJ1-2; 11 bases match TRBD1. Per germline, CDR1 MGHDK and CDR2 SYGVNS. V was pared by 5 bases and J by 3 bases, with 11 bases of the junction left unmatched. This CDR3 is 17 amino acids long. The CDR3 nucleotides read TGTGCCAGCAGTTCTCGGACAGGGGGCGACTCCGACTATGGCTACACCTTC. Residues: CASSSRTGGDSDYGYTF.

The rearrangement joins TRBV1 to TRBJ2-2; the listed D gene, TRBD2, was not tested against the DNA. TRBV1 is tagged as a pseudogene. The CDR3 loop spans 16 amino acids. The CDR3 loop is CTSGLAGGPNTGELFF. The CDR3 bases are TGCACCAGCGGACTAGCGGGGGGACCTAACACCGGGGAGCTGTTTTTT.

The J gene is TRBJ2-2, the V gene TRBV7-2; 7 bases align to TRBD1. Unmatched junction bases numbered 7, after V lost 4 bases and J lost 5 bases. The CDR3 runs 15 residues. Germline V lookup: CDR1 SGHTA, CDR2 FQGNSA. The CDR3 nucleotides read TGTGCCAGCAGCTCACAGGGGATCGCGACCGGGGAGCTGTTTTTT. Amino acids: CASSSQGIATGELFF.

The chain has TRBV11-2 and TRBJ1-4; 7 bases match TRBD1. This CDR3 has 14 amino acids. The germline V gene has CDR1 SGHAT and CDR2 FQNNGV. The trim removed 0 bases at V and 11 bases at J, leaving 6 bases unmatched. In nucleotides, the CDR3 is TGTGCCAGCAGCTTAGATAGGGGGCGGCAGAAACTGTTTTTT. Translating gives CASSLDRGRQKLFF.

V usage is TRBV29-1 and J usage is TRBJ1-5; no definite D call. Trimming pared 3 bases from V and 0 bases from J, leaving 3 bases between. Germline V gene data show CDR1 as SQVTM and CDR2 as ANQGSEA. The CDR3 consists of 12 residues. CDR3 DNA: TGCAGCGTTGATCGTAGCAATCAGCCCCAGCATTTT. Amino acids: CSVDRSNQPQHF.

J is TRBJ1-1 and V is TRBV5-4; TRBD1 aligns across 9 bases. Germline CDR1 reads SGHNT; CDR2 reads YYREEE (reference sequence). The CDR3 runs to 15 residues. Unmatched junction bases numbered 5, after V lost 0 bases and J lost 5 bases. CDR3 sequence reads: CASSLGQGVMTEAFF. Here the CDR3 DNA reads TGTGCCAGCAGCTTGGGACAGGGGGTTATGACTGAAGCTTTCTTT.

The V and J genes are TRBV10-3 and TRBJ1-1; D perhaps matches TRBD1 (5 bases). This CDR3 comprises 16 residues. In germline, CDR1 is ENHRY, CDR2 SYGVKD. Trimming left V 5 bases short and J 0 bases short, with 16 bases between. CDR3 bases: TGTGCCATCAGTCTCTTACCAGGACAAATGAACACTGAAGCTTTCTTT. Translated, it gives CAISLLPGQMNTEAFF.

The chain is built from TRBV19 and TRBJ2-3; 7 nucleotides match TRBD2. V trimming: 6 bases; J trimming: 4 bases; junction bases outside the gene matches: 10. This CDR3 region has 15 residues. Germline values: CDR1 LNHDA, CDR2 SQIVND (reference sequence). CDR3 DNA: TGTGCCAGTAGCAATCTCGGGGGAGGGGCAGATACGCAGTATTTT. Translation: CASSNLGGGADTQYF.

V usage is TRBV6-4 and J usage is TRBJ1-1; 7 nucleotides align to TRBD1. Germline V gene data show CDR1 as MRHNA and CDR2 as SNTAGT. The V segment lost 6 bases and the J segment 5 bases; nucleotides outside the gene matches: 6. The CDR3 has 13 amino acids. CDR3 residues: CASRGQRDTEAFF. CDR3 coding DNA: TGTGCCAGCAGGGGACAGAGAGATACTGAAGCTTTCTTT.

The chain uses TRBV27 and TRBJ1-5; no clear D gene. The CDR3 is 12 residues long. Trimming pared 0 bases from V and 6 bases from J, leaving 3 bases between. CDR1 is MNHEY, CDR2 SMNVEV, per germline (reference sequence). Here the CDR3 reads CASSLSSQPQHF. CDR3 bases: TGTGCCAGCAGTTTATCTAGTCAGCCCCAGCATTTT.

The chain has TRBV7-8 and TRBJ1-1; 7 positions agree with TRBD1. Losses at the gene ends were 3 bases for V and 10 bases for J; bases not matched to a gene: 5. Looked up from germline, CDR1 is SGHVS and CDR2 is FQNEAQ. The CDR3 is made up of 12 amino acids. The chain's CDR3 is CASSFETGSAFF. CDR3 coding DNA: TGTGCCAGCAGCTTTGAGACAGGGTCAGCTTTCTTT.

J is TRBJ1-5 and V is TRBV23-1, with D possibly matching TRBD1 (5 bases). TRBV23-1 is sorted into the ORF group, with uncertain function. Trimming removed 3 bases at V and 5 bases at J, with 23 bases between. The CDR3 is 18 amino acids. CDR3 coding DNA: TGCGCCAGCAGTCATCCTCAGTCACGGCAGGGAGGCGATCAGCCCCAGCATTTT. This translates into CASSHPQSRQGGDQPQHF.

CDR3: CASSLLAGGRLAQYF. The CDR3, as DNA: TGTGCCAGCAGCTTACTAGCGGGGGGCAGATTGGCCCAGTACTTC. V and J are TRBV11-2 and TRBJ2-5; 11 bases agree with TRBD2. CDR3 size: 15 residues. V gave up 2 bases and J gave up 9 bases; unmatched junction bases: 8. From germline, CDR1 is SGHAT and CDR2 FQNNGV. The full variable domain, its missing parts supplied by reference TRBV11-2 and TRBJ2-5, is EAGVAQSPRYKIIEKRQSVAFWCNPISGHATLYWYQQILGQGPKLLIQFQNNGVVDDSQLPKDRFSAERLKGVDSTLKIQPAKLEDSAVYLCASSLLAGGRLAQYFGPGTRLLVL.

The chain combines TRBV19 with TRBJ2-6; D not certain. Germline CDR1 is LNHDA and CDR2 is SQIVND (reference sequence). The CDR3 has 13 residues. V lost 4 bases to trimming and J lost 10 bases, with 11 bases between them. The CDR3 here is CASSTQDGNVLTF. CDR3 sequence (DNA): TGTGCCAGTAGTACCCAAGACGGGAACGTCCTGACTTTC. Variable domain in full (rest from reference TRBV19 and TRBJ2-6): DGGITQSPKYLFRKEGQNVTLSCEQNLNHDAMYWYRQDPGQGLRLIYYSQIVNDFQKGDIAEGYSVSREKKESFPLTVTSAQKNPTAFYLCASSTQDGNVLTFGAGSRLTVL.